What follows describes a single T cell receptor (beta chain). Its antigen is not known. The junction does not match germline at one end; this may be a read error. This entry comes from a study of tumor and adjacent non-tumor tissue in lung cancer. Study-level results: Significantly higher TCR diversity was found in tumor than normal lung. Patients with more diverse tumor TCRs had worse survival.

Germline V gene lookup returns CDR1 DFQATT and CDR2 SNEGSKA (reference sequence). The CDR3 loop spans 13 amino acids. This sample's RNA came from whole unsorted tissue. The library came from three nested PCR rounds adapted from ARM-PCR protocols. TCRdb itself ran the multiplex PCR reads through MiXCR, one entry per CDR3 protein. The table lists around 200,000 distinct CDR3 sequences, about 71% of them singletons. The source of this sequence is a man in his 60s with non-small cell lung cancer. The chain combines TRBV20-1 with TRBJ2-1, with TRBD1 as a possible D gene (6 bases). The sequenced material came from lung tumor tissue. CDR3 bases: TGCAGTACTACCCGGACAGACTACTATGAGCAGTTCTTC. Its translation: CSTTRTDYYEQFF.